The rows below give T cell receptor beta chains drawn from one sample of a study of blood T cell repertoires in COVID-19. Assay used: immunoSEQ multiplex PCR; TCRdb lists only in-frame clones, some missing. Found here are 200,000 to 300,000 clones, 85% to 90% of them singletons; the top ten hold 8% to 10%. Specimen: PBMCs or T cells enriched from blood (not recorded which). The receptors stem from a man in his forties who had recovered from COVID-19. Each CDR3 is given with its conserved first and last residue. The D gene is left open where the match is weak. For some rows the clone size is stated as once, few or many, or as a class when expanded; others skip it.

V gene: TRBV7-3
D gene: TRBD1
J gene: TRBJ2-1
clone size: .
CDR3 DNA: TGTGCCAGCAGCTCCGGTCCGACAGGGAATTACAATGAGCAGTTCTTC
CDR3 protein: CASSSGPTGNYNEQFF

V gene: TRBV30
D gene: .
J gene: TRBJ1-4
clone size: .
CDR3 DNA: TGTGCCTGGAGTGTGTGGGGAGACCCAACTAATGAAAAACTGTTTTTT
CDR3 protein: CAWSVWGDPTNEKLFF

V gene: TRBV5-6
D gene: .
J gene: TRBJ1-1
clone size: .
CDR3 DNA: TGTGCCAGCAGCTTGACCTCAACCCAGGGGTGGCGCAGCACTGAAGCTTTCTTT
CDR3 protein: CASSLTSTQGWRSTEAFF

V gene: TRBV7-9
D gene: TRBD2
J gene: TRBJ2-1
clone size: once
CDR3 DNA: TGTGCCAGCAGCTTAGCTATTGGGGCTAGCGGGAGTAATGAGCAGTTCTTC
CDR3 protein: CASSLAIGASGSNEQFF

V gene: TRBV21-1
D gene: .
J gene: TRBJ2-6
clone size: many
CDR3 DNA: TGTGCCAGCAGCTCGTCTGGGGCCAACGTCCTGACTTTC
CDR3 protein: CASSSSGANVLTF

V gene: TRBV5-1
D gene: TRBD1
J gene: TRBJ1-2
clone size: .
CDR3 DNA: TGCGCCAGCAGCCCCTTGGGACCTCTTGGGGACAGGTCGAGGGGCTACACCTTC
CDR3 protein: CASSPLGPLGDRSRGYTF

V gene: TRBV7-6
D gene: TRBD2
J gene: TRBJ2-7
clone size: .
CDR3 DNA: TGTGCCAGCAGCTTAGGGGGAGGGTGGGGTAACGAGCAGTACTTC
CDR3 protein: CASSLGGGWGNEQYF

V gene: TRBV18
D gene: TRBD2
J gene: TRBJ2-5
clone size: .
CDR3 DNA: TGTGCCAGCTCACCACTCCTTCTCCTAGCGGGGGACGTAGAGACCCAGTACTTC
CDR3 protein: CASSPLLLLAGDVETQYF

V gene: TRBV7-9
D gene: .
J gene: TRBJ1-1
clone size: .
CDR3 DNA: TGTGCCAGCAGCCCAGTGCCAGGGGTATTTAGAAACACTGAAGCTTTCTTT
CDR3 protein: CASSPVPGVFRNTEAFF

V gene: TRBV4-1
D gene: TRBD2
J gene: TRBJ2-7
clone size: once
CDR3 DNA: TGCGCCAGCAGCCCGTCCCCAACAGCGGGAGGCTACTACGAGCAGTACTTC
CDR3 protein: CASSPSPTAGGYYEQYF

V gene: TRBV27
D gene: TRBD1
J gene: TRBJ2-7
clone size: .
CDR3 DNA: TGTGCCAGCAGTCGGGGAATGGGACAGCCATCGGGGAACTCCTACGAGCAGTACTTC
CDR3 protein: CASSRGMGQPSGNSYEQYF

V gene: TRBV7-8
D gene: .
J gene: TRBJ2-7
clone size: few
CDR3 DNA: TGTGCCAGCAGCCGACTCAGCGGTTACGAGCAGTACTTC
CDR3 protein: CASSRLSGYEQYF

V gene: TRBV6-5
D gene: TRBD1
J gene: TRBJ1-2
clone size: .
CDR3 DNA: TGTGCCAGTTACTACAGGGGCACGGACTATGGCTACACCTTC
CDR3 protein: CASYYRGTDYGYTF

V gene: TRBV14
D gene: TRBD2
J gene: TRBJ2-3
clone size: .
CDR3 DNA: TGTGCCAGCAGCCCCCTAGGAGCGGGAGGGTCCCAAGATACGCAGTATTTT
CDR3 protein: CASSPLGAGGSQDTQYF

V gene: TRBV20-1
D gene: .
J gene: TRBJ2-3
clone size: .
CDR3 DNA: TGCAGTGCAGCGGGCACAGATACGCAGTATTTT
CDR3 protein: CSAAGTDTQYF

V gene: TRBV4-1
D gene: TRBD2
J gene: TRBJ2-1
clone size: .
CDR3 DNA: TGCGCCAGCAGTCTAGCGGGGGGAAACAATGAGCAGTTCTTC
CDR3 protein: CASSLAGGNNEQFF

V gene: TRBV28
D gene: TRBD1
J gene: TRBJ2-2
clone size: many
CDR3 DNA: TGTGCCAGCAGTGAGAGGACAGGGGTTAACGGGGAGCTGTTTTTT
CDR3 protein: CASSERTGVNGELFF

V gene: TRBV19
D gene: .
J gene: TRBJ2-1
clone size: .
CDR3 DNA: TGTGCCAGTAGCAGGGTAACCTACAATGAGCAGTTCTTC
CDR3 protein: CASSRVTYNEQFF

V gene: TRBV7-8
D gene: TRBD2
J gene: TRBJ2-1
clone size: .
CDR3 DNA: TGTGCCAGCAGCTTAGGACTAGCGGGAGGAAGGGAGCAGTTCTTC
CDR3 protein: CASSLGLAGGREQFF

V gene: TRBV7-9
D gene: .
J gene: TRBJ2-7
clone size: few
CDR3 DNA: TGTGCCAGCAGCTCCCTCTCACGTCGGGAGCAGTACTTC
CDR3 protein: CASSSLSRREQYF

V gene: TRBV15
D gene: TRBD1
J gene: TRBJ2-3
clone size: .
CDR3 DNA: TGTGCCACCAGCAGAAAGGACAGGGTGGATACGCAGTATTTT
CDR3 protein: CATSRKDRVDTQYF

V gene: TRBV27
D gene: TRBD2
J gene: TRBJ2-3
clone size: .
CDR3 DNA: TGTGCCAGCAGCGGGACTAGCGGGGCAGATACGCAGTATTTT
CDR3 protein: CASSGTSGADTQYF

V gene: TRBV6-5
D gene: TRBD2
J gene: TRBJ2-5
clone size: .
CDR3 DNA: TGTGCCAGCAGTCAGACTAGCACGGAAAGGACCCAGTACTTC
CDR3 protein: CASSQTSTERTQYF

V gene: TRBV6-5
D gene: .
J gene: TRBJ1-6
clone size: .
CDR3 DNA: TGTGCCAGCTCCCGGGAGCGGAATTCACCCCTCCACTTT
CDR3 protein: CASSRERNSPLHF

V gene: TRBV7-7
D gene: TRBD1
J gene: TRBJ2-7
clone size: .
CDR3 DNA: TGTGCTAGCAGCTTATCTGGGACAGGGGCCAACGAGCAGTACTTC
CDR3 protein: CASSLSGTGANEQYF

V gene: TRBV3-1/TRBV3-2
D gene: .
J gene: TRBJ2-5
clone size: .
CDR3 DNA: TGTGCCAGCAGCCAAGTCCCTAGCTCGGAGACCCAGTACTTC
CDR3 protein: CASSQVPSSETQYF

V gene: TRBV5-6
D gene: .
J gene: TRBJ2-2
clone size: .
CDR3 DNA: TGTGCCAGCAGCTCGTACCGGGACACAGACACCGGGGAGCTGTTTTTT
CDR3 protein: CASSSYRDTDTGELFF